The 9 T cell receptor beta chains below all came from one sample that was sequenced in a study of shared clonotypes between healthy human individuals. Generated by immunoSEQ multiplex PCR, the TCRdb table keeps only in-frame clones and is missing some. The sample includes roughly 700,000 clones, roughly 88% of them seen just once. The sequencing sample was made of memory CD8+ T cells from PBMCs. The subset: CD45RO+ cells pooled with CCR7-negative TemRA cells. The origin of the receptors is a young man in good health. Some clones in this sample may be carry-over from other donors' samples.

This clone was seen only a few times. The chain recombines TRBV20-1 with TRBJ2-1; unclear D gene. The CDR3 loop spans 11 amino acids. From germline, CDR1 is DFQATT and CDR2 SNEGSKA (reference sequence). The V and J ends lost 0 bases and 9 bases respectively, with 6 bases between them. The CDR3 sequence: CSARDYVEQFF. The CDR3 region has the DNA TGCAGTGCTAGAGATTATGTTGAGCAGTTCTTC.

The chain recombines TRBV6-5 with TRBJ2-5; D tentatively reads TRBD1 or TRBD2 (5 bases each). The CDR3 contains 16 residues. Germline assignment: CDR1 MNHEY and CDR2 SVGAGI. Trimming removed 2 bases at V and 1 base at J, with 14 bases between. The CDR3 protein is CASSYGTEELQETQYF. Here the CDR3 DNA reads TGTGCCAGCAGTTACGGGACGGAGGAACTCCAAGAGACCCAGTACTTC.

This chain connects TRBV5-1 to TRBJ2-7, with D unresolved. There are 15 residues in the CDR3. CDR1 and CDR2 (germline): SGHRS, YFSETQ. The V end was cut by 2 bases, the J end by 0 bases, with 12 bases between. This CDR3 is CASSFTTETSYEQYF. In nucleotides, the CDR3 is TGCGCCAGCAGCTTCACGACGGAGACCTCCTACGAGCAGTACTTC.

The chain has TRBV10-3 and TRBJ1-2; a possible D gene is TRBD1 (6 bases). The V and J ends lost 5 bases and 0 bases respectively, with 22 bases between them. The CDR3 length is 18 residues. Germline V gives CDR1 ENHRY, CDR2 SYGVKD. The CDR3 is CAISLTGHGSPANYGYTF. CDR3 sequence (DNA): TGTGCCATCAGTCTTACAGGGCATGGCTCTCCAGCTAACTATGGCTACACCTTC.

In the case of this clone: Its ends do not fully match the called genes, so a read error is possible. The CDR3 sequence is CAGSPRQGIMNTEAFF. In DNA, the CDR3 is TGTGCCGGCAGCCCACGGCAAGGGATCATGAACACTGAAGCTTTCTTT. V gene TRBV7-9 combines with J gene TRBJ1-1; no definite D call. Germline V CDR1 and CDR2: SEHNR, FQNEAQ (reference sequence). The CDR3 is made up of 16 amino acids.

The chain joins TRBV7-6 to TRBJ2-7; 7 nucleotides agree with TRBD1. J lost 6 bases, V lost 4 bases, and 15 bases had no gene match. Germline values: CDR1 SGHVS, CDR2 FNYEAQ. This CDR3 spans 16 amino acids. CDR3 amino acids: CASSSRATGKKGEQYF. In DNA, the CDR3 is TGTGCCAGCAGCTCAAGGGCGACAGGGAAAAAGGGCGAGCAGTACTTC.

The chain is built from TRBV5-6 and TRBJ2-1; 8 bases match TRBD2. V shed 4 bases, J shed 0 bases, and the junction held 15 bases outside the gene matches. Germline lookup yields CDR1 SGHDT and CDR2 YYEEEE. CDR3 size: 19 residues. The CDR3 loop is CASSESGIVTSVSYNEQFF. For the CDR3, the DNA is TGTGCCAGCAGCGAATCCGGTATCGTGACTAGCGTCTCCTACAATGAGCAGTTCTTC.

The chain couples TRBV27 to TRBJ2-1, with 7 nucleotides matching TRBD2. The CDR3 extends over 16 amino acids. Germline CDR1 reads MNHEY; CDR2 reads SMNVEV (reference sequence). J was trimmed by 12 bases and V by 6 bases; bases with no gene match: 20. In DNA, the CDR3 is TGTGCCAGCAGGCCGCGGGTGCTAGCGGAGGCGGTGGGGCAGTTCTTC. Residues: CASRPRVLAEAVGQFF.

The sample holds one count of this clone. This rearrangement joins TRBV5-1 to TRBJ2-1; TRBD2 aligns across 15 bases. CDR3 length equals 15 residues. Germline CDR1 SGHRS, CDR2 YFSETQ. Unmatched junction bases numbered 6, after V lost 4 bases and J lost 10 bases. The CDR3 bases are TGCGCCAGCAGCCCGGGACTAGCGGGAGGTACCGAGCAGTTCTTC. Its protein is CASSPGLAGGTEQFF.